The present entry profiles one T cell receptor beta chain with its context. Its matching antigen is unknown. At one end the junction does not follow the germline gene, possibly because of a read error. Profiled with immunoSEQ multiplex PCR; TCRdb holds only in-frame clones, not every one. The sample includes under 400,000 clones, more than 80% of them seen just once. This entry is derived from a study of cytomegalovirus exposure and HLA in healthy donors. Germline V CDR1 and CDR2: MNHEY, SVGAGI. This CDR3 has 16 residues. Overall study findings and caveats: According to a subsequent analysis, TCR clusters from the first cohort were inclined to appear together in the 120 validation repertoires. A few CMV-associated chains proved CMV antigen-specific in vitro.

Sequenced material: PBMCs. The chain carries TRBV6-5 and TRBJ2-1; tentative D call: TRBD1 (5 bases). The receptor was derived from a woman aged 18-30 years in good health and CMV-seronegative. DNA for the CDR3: TGTGCCAGCAGTAACTCTCAGGGCCCCTACTACAATGAGCAGTTCTTC. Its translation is CASSNSQGPYYNEQFF.